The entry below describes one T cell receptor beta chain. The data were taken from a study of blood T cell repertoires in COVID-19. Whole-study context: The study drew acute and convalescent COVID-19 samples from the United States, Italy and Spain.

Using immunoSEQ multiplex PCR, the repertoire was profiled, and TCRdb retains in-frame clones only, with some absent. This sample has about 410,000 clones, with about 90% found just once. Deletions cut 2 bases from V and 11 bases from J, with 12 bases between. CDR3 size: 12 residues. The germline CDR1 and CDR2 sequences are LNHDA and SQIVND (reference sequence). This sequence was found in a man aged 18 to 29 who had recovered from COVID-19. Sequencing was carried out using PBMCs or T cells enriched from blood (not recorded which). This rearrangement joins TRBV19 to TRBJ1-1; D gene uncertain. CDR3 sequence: CASSIPPSGAFF. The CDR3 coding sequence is TGTGCCAGTAGTATACCGCCGTCCGGGGCTTTCTTT.